This T cell receptor beta chain was sequenced during a study of T cell responses to AZD1222 COVID-19 vaccine. Overall study results and limits: At baseline, just a handful of AZD1222 recipients tested seropositive. Recipients of two AZD1222 doses showed rising Spike-specific TCR breadth and depth. Unmutated variant regions reportedly attract nearly half of all spike-specific TCRs. Mostly white British, mostly female donors; authors suggested clonal diversity may be underestimated.

Libraries were prepared by immunoSEQ multiplex PCR; TCRdb keeps only in-frame clonotypes and omits some of them. The sample lists about 84,000 clones; around 90% were seen once. CDR3 length: 11 amino acids. In its sample, this clone was seen a few times. Its cognate antigen is unknown. The specimen was peripheral blood, collected 28 days after the second AZD1222 dose. The TCR was taken from an adult who received the AZD1222 COVID-19 vaccine. The J gene is TRBJ1-2, the V gene TRBV21-1. TRBV21-1 is classified as a pseudogene. For the CDR3, the DNA is TGTGCCAGGGAGGGAAACTATGGCTACACCTTC. As protein: CAREGNYGYTF.